The rows below give T cell receptor beta chains drawn from one sample of a study of CD8 T cells in ankylosing spondylitis. TCRdb ran MiXCR on the 5' RACE reads and lists one entry per CDR3 protein. The sample contains 700,000 or so distinct CDR3 sequences, over 15% of which appear only once. Sequencing was performed on blood, either unsorted or a sorted T cell fraction (not recorded which). The receptors stem from a male donor with ankylosing spondylitis. Both conserved end residues are part of each CDR3. A D gene is named only where the DNA matches it firmly. Clone size is shown for a subset of rows, as once, few, many or a class of expanded clone.

>.|TRBV20-1|few|14|TRBJ1-1
TGCAGTGCCCCGAGGGGGGCAGCGTCCACTGAAGCTTTCTTT
CSAPRGAASTEAFF
>.|TRBV5-1|few|11|TRBJ2-2
TGCGCCAGCAGCCAAGGACAGTCGCTGTTTTTT
CASSQGQSLFF
>.|TRBV28|few|12|TRBJ1-5
TGTGCCAGCAGTTTATCAGGGAAGCCCCAGCATTTT
CASSLSGKPQHF
>.|TRBV10-3|few|14|TRBJ1-1
TGTGCCATCACTTCTCCCCCGCCGAACACTGAAGCTTTCTTT
CAITSPPPNTEAFF
>.|TRBV4-3|few|20|TRBJ2-3
TGCGCCAGCAGCCAAGATCTGTCTATTGTAGGGTTTGGGAGCACAGATACGCAGTATTTT
CASSQDLSIVGFGSTDTQYF
>TRBD1|TRBV12-3/TRBV12-4|.|13|TRBJ1-1
TGTGCCAGCAGCTCAACAGGGGCCACTGAAGCTTTCTTT
CASSSTGATEAFF
>.|TRBV6-1|many|13|TRBJ1-5
TGTGCCAGCAGTCCTCCGGGACGGACGCCCCAGCATTTT
CASSPPGRTPQHF
>.|TRBV6-1|.|14|TRBJ1-3
TGTGCCAGCAGCTTCAGGTCTACCGGAAACACCATATATTTT
CASSFRSTGNTIYF
>TRBD1|TRBV7-2|.|14|TRBJ1-1
TGTGCCAGCAGCACGAGGACAGGGCTGCCTGAAGCTTTCTTT
CASSTRTGLPEAFF
>.|TRBV5-1|.|13|TRBJ2-7
TGCGCCAGCAGATCCGGACAGTTCTACGAGCAGTACTTC
CASRSGQFYEQYF
>.|TRBV29-1|.|14|TRBJ2-2
TGCAGCGTTGAAGATGAATCGGTAACCGGGGAGCTGTTTTTT
CSVEDESVTGELFF
>.|TRBV29-1|.|11|TRBJ2-1
TGCAGCGTTGAAGGGGGGATTGAGCAGTTCTTC
CSVEGGIEQFF
>.|TRBV25-1|.|11|TRBJ2-5
TGTGCCAGCAGGGTGTGGGAGACCCAGTACTTC
CASRVWETQYF
>.|TRBV12-5|.|14|TRBJ2-2
TGTGCTAGTGGTTTGACAGGGAACACCGGGGAGCTGTTTTTT
CASGLTGNTGELFF
>TRBD1|TRBV7-2|.|17|TRBJ1-2
TGTGCCAGCAGCTTAGGAGATGGCAGGGGGCTCGGCTATGGCTACACCTTC
CASSLGDGRGLGYGYTF
>.|TRBV12-3/TRBV12-4|.|18|TRBJ2-7
TGTGCCAGCAGTTTAAAAGGACGGGTGTCCCCTCTCTTCTACGAGCAGTACTTC
CASSLKGRVSPLFYEQYF
>.|TRBV11-2|few|14|TRBJ2-7
TGTGCCAGCAGCCCGTCCCCCCAGGGAAACGAGCAGTACTTC
CASSPSPQGNEQYF
>.|TRBV4-1|many|14|TRBJ2-2
TGCGCCAGCAGCCAAGATCAAGGGACTCGGGAGCTGTTTTTT
CASSQDQGTRELFF
>.|TRBV29-1|few|13|TRBJ2-7
TGCAGCGTTGATGTAGGCAGTTCCTACGAGCAGTACTTC
CSVDVGSSYEQYF
>TRBD2|TRBV10-3|.|15|TRBJ2-7
TGTGCCATCAGTGACAGGACTAGCGGTAACTACGAGCAGTACTTC
CAISDRTSGNYEQYF
>TRBD2|TRBV11-1|.|20|TRBJ2-3
TGTGCCAGCAGCTCGTGGACTAGCGGGTTCGAAGTTTCTAGCACAGATACGCAGTATTTT
CASSSWTSGFEVSSTDTQYF
>TRBD1|TRBV5-1|.|13|TRBJ2-1
TGCGCCAGCCTGGACAGGGGGAACAATGAGCAGTTCTTC
CASLDRGNNEQFF
>.|TRBV4-2|.|14|TRBJ2-5
TGTGCCAGCAGCCAAGATGGATACCAAGAGACCCAGTACTTC
CASSQDGYQETQYF
>.|TRBV10-2|.|15|TRBJ2-5
TGCGCCACCGCCGGAACAGGGAAGGGGCAAGAGACCCAGTACTTC
CATAGTGKGQETQYF
>.|TRBV19|.|16|TRBJ2-7
TGTGCCAGTAGTATTGGAATTGGGGGGGCGTCCTACGAGCAGTACTTC
CASSIGIGGASYEQYF
>.|TRBV11-2|few|14|TRBJ1-4
TGTGCCAGCCGACAACTGGGCACTAATGAAAAACTGTTTTTT
CASRQLGTNEKLFF
>TRBD2|TRBV20-1|.|13|TRBJ2-1
TGCACCCCCAGAGCGGGAGCCTACAATGAGCAGTTCTTC
CTPRAGAYNEQFF
>TRBD2|TRBV11-2|few|19|TRBJ2-5
TGTGCCAGCAGCATACCTATAGACCCCCTAGCGGGAGGAAAAGAGACCCAGTACTTC
CASSIPIDPLAGGKETQYF
>.|TRBV4-1|.|15|TRBJ2-7
TGCGCCAGCAGCCAAGATGCTATACCGACCTACGAGCAGTACTTC
CASSQDAIPTYEQYF
>TRBD2|TRBV4-1|.|16|TRBJ2-7
TGCGCCAGCAGCCAAGGGACTAGCGGGACCCTATACGAGCAGTACTTC
CASSQGTSGTLYEQYF
>.|TRBV7-2|.|12|TRBJ1-1
TGTGCCAGCAGCTCCCTGCAACAGGCGGCTTTCTTT
CASSSLQQAAFF
>TRBD1|TRBV5-1|.|14|TRBJ2-1
TGCGCCAGCAGCCTGTATACAGGGGGCGGTGAGCAGTTCTTC
CASSLYTGGGEQFF
>TRBD1|TRBV10-3|few|13|TRBJ1-1
TGTGCCATCAGACCACAGGGGTACACTGAAGCTTTCTTT
CAIRPQGYTEAFF
>TRBD1|TRBV7-2|.|15|TRBJ2-1
TGTGCCAGCAGCGAACGGGACAGGGCCTTCAATGAGCAGTTCTTC
CASSERDRAFNEQFF
>TRBD1|TRBV7-2|.|13|TRBJ1-2
TGTGCCAGGCCGGGACAGGGCTTTTATGGCTACACCTTC
CARPGQGFYGYTF
>.|TRBV7-9|few|12|TRBJ1-1
TGTGCCAGCGTATGGAGTGATTCGGAAGCTTTCTTT
CASVWSDSEAFF
>TRBD2|TRBV11-1|few|18|TRBJ2-1
TGTGCCAGCAGCTTAGGGGGACTAGCGGGAGGAGTTGGCGATGAGCAGTTCTTC
CASSLGGLAGGVGDEQFF
>TRBD1|TRBV2|.|15|TRBJ1-1
TGTGCCAGCAGTGAGGGTGGCAGGGGGCGGACTGAAGCTTTCTTT
CASSEGGRGRTEAFF
>TRBD2|TRBV3-1|few|17|TRBJ2-4
TGTGCCAGCAGCCAAGATTCTGAAGCGGGATTCAAAAACATTCAGTACTTC
CASSQDSEAGFKNIQYF
>.|TRBV7-2|few|15|TRBJ2-7
TGTGCCAGCAGCTCTCGATCTAGTACGGCCTACGAGCAGTACTTC
CASSSRSSTAYEQYF
>.|TRBV12-3/TRBV12-4|.|14|TRBJ1-1
TGTGCCAGCAGTTTAGGTGCCAAGAACACTGAAGCTTTCTTT
CASSLGAKNTEAFF